What follows are 19 T cell receptor beta chains derived from one specimen sequenced in a study of shared clonotypes between healthy human individuals. Some clones are missing from TCRdb's copy, which holds only in-frame ones; the method was immunoSEQ multiplex PCR. This sample has about 2 million clones, with 95% found just once. The sequencing input was naive CD4+ T cells sorted from blood. The sample's subset: CD45RA+ positively selected. These receptors all come from a man aged 18 to 30 in good health.

The chain joins TRBV28 to TRBJ2-7, with D maybe TRBD1 (5 bases). There are 12 residues in the CDR3. V dropped 2 bases and J dropped 7 bases, with 9 bases sitting between them. Germline CDR1 reads MDHEN; CDR2 reads SYDVKM. CDR3 bases: TGTGCCAGCAGTTTAGAATCAGGGGAGCAGTACTTC. The encoded protein is CASSLESGEQYF. Supplemented by reference TRBV28 and TRBJ2-7, the full variable domain reads DVKVTQSSRYLVKRTGEKVFLECVQDMDHENMFWYRQDPGLGLRLIYFSYDVKMKEKGDIPEGYSVSREKKERFSLILESASTNQTSMYLCASSLESGEQYFGPGTRLTVT.

The genes are TRBV10-3 and TRBJ2-7; TRBD1 matches at 10 bases. Trimming took 6 bases from V and 1 from J; bases not matched to a gene: 6. The CDR3 runs to 15 residues. Germline values: CDR1 ENHRY, CDR2 SYGVKD. The DNA for the CDR3 is TGTGCCATCAGCCCGACGGGACAGGGGTCCTACGAGCAGTACTTC. This sequence encodes CAISPTGQGSYEQYF.

The CDR3 is CASWWSAGGHEQYF. The CDR3 region has the DNA TGCGCCAGCTGGTGGTCAGCGGGAGGCCACGAGCAGTACTTC. This sequence joins TRBV5-1 and TRBJ2-7, with TRBD2 matching 9 bases. Germline trimming cut 7 bases from V and 5 bases from J; bases unmatched to any gene: 10. This CDR3 spans 14 amino acids. CDR1 is SGHRS and CDR2 is YFSETQ in the germline V gene. Complete variable domain (other parts from reference TRBV5-1 and TRBJ2-7): KAGVTQTPRYLIKTRGQQVTLSCSPISGHRSVSWYQQTPGQGLQFLFEYFSETQRNKGNFPGRFSGRQFSNSRSEMNVSTLELGDSALYLCASWWSAGGHEQYFGPGTRLTVT.

J is TRBJ1-6 and V is TRBV10-1; the D is unclear. Deletions cut 2 bases from V and 6 bases from J, with 8 bases between. CDR3 length: 14 amino acids. Germline V gives CDR1 WNHNN, CDR2 SYGVQD (reference sequence). The CDR3 protein is CASSERRSNSPLHF. The CDR3 DNA follows: TGCGCCAGCAGTGAGAGACGGAGTAATTCACCCCTCCACTTT.

The rearrangement uses TRBV7-2 and TRBJ1-4; D gene uncertain. Germline V CDR1 and CDR2: SGHTA, FQGNSA. V gave up 5 bases and J gave up 5 bases, with 12 bases separating them. The length of the CDR3 is 14 residues. CDR3 region: CASSPGQANEKLFF. CDR3 nucleotide sequence: TGTGCCAGCAGCCCTGGGCAGGCGAATGAAAAACTGTTTTTT.

The chain carries TRBV11-2 and TRBJ1-1; the D gene is possibly TRBD1 (5 bases). The V gene's germline CDR1 is SGHAT and CDR2 FQNNGV. The CDR3 loop spans 13 amino acids. V was shortened by 6 bases and J by 5 bases, with 13 bases between the two germline ends. The DNA of the CDR3 is TGTGCCAGCAGGTTACGGGGGGGGACTGAAGCTTTCTTT. Protein sequence: CASRLRGGTEAFF.

This chain connects TRBV2 to TRBJ2-6; D ambiguous. Trimming cost V 4 bases and J 0 bases, with 7 bases left between them. This CDR3 is built from 15 residues. CDR1 SNHLY and CDR2 FYNNEI come from the germline V gene. CDR3 residues: CASSVLRSGANVLTF. The CDR3 DNA is TGTGCCAGCAGTGTTTTACGCTCTGGGGCCAACGTCCTGACTTTC.

This sequence joins TRBV7-9 and TRBJ2-5; tentatively, D is TRBD1 (6 bases). V gave up 5 bases and J gave up 0 bases, with 16 bases separating them. Germline V gene data show CDR1 as SEHNR and CDR2 as FQNEAQ (reference sequence). CDR3 size: 16 residues. CDR3 coding DNA: TGTGCCAGCAGCCCTACGGGACAAACGTACCAAGAGACCCAGTACTTC. It encodes CASSPTGQTYQETQYF.

The V call is TRBV5-7, the J call TRBJ2-5; weak D call: TRBD1 (5 bases). TRBV5-7 is recorded as an ORF, its role being uncertain. This CDR3 has 15 residues. Deletions cut 1 base from V and 3 bases from J, with 13 bases between. This CDR3 is CASSLYFGREETQYF. The CDR3, as DNA: TGTGCCAGCAGCTTGTATTTTGGCAGGGAAGAGACCCAGTACTTC.

The chain joins TRBV7-6 to TRBJ2-7; TRBD2 agrees at 9 bases. The V gene's germline CDR1 is SGHVS and CDR2 FNYEAQ. CDR3 size: 13 residues. Trimming removed 5 bases from V and 5 bases from J; junction bases left unmatched: 4. The CDR3 spells CASSNLAGHEQYF. Here the CDR3 DNA reads TGTGCCAGCAGCAATCTAGCGGGACACGAGCAGTACTTC. Full variable domain (missing parts from reference TRBV7-6 and TRBJ2-7): GAGVSQSPRYKVTKRGQDVALRCDPISGHVSLYWYRQALGQGPEFLTYFNYEAQQDKSGLPNDRFSAERPEGSISTLTIQRTEQRDSAMYRCASSNLAGHEQYFGPGTRLTVT.

On this clone: Other DNA sequences from this sample encode an identical CDR3 as well. The chain employs TRBV30 and TRBJ1-1; no clear D gene. CDR1 is GTSNPN and CDR2 is SVGIG in the germline V gene (reference sequence). Trimming left V 1 base short and J 0 bases short, with 6 bases between. This CDR3 spans 13 amino acids. The CDR3 is CAWSGRLNTEAFF. CDR3 bases: TGTGCCTGGAGTGGGAGGCTGAACACTGAAGCTTTCTTT.

As regards this clone: The same CDR3 arises from other DNA sequences in this sample as well. The chain uses TRBV2 and TRBJ1-1; TRBD1 might be the D (5 bases). The V gene lost 4 bases and the J gene lost 1 base, with 7 bases spanning the gap. Germline CDR1 is SNHLY and CDR2 is FYNNEI. This CDR3 is built from 13 residues. The CDR3 sequence is CASSGRGNTEAFF. CDR3 DNA sequence: TGTGCCAGCAGTGGGAGGGGGAACACTGAAGCTTTCTTT.

The chain couples TRBV5-6 to TRBJ1-5, with 12 bases identical to TRBD1. Germline CDR1 reads SGHDT; CDR2 reads YYEEEE. V lost 0 bases and J lost 6; bases outside the gene matches: 4. CDR3 length: 16 residues. The CDR3 bases are TGTGCCAGCAGCTTGGCCGGGACAGGGGGCAGTCAGCCCCAGCATTTT. Translating gives CASSLAGTGGSQPQHF.

The genes are TRBV11-1 and TRBJ2-3, with D hard to call. CDR3 length: 14 amino acids. Between the trimmed V and J ends, which lost 1 base and 6 bases, there was a span of 11 bases. Per the germline V gene, CDR1 is SGHAT and CDR2 is FQDESV (reference sequence). The CDR3 spells CASSLVRLEDTQYF. The CDR3 DNA reads TGTGCCAGCAGCTTAGTAAGGCTAGAGGATACGCAGTATTTT.

The J gene is TRBJ1-2, the V gene TRBV14; 9 bases map to TRBD1. The CDR3 totals 13 residues. After removal of 4 bases from V and 7 bases from J, the junction contained 4 bases not matched to a gene. Germline V gives CDR1 SGHDN, CDR2 FVKESK. CDR3 region: CASSLTGGSGYTF. CDR3 nucleotides: TGTGCCAGCAGCCTCACAGGGGGCAGTGGCTACACCTTC.

The chain couples TRBV30 to TRBJ1-2, with a tentative D call TRBD1 (6 bases). The V end was cut by 0 bases, the J end by 8 bases, with 22 bases between. Germline CDR1 GTSNPN, CDR2 SVGIG (reference sequence). The CDR3 totals 16 residues. CDR3 loop: CAWSVPKGGGALGYTF. The CDR3 DNA is TGTGCCTGGAGTGTCCCCAAGGGGGGGGGCGCACTGGGCTACACCTTC.

This chain joins TRBV9 and TRBJ2-5; 8 bases agree with TRBD2. Losses at the gene ends were 4 bases for V and 4 bases for J; bases not matched to a gene: 9. The CDR3 covers 15 residues. The germline V gene has CDR1 SGDLS and CDR2 YYNGEE. Here the CDR3 DNA reads TGTGCCAGCAGCATCCGAGCGGGGGCCGGAGAGACCCAGTACTTC. This encodes CASSIRAGAGETQYF.

The chain has TRBV6-6 and TRBJ2-7; 7 bases match TRBD1. Germline CDR1 MNHNY, CDR2 SVGAGI (reference sequence). This CDR3 has 16 residues. Trimming removed 7 bases from V and 0 bases from J; junction bases left unmatched: 12. For the CDR3, the DNA is TGTGCCAGCACTAAAGGGAAGGGGACAGACTCCTACGAGCAGTACTTC. Its translation: CASTKGKGTDSYEQYF.

The chain couples TRBV4-1 to TRBJ1-5; D possibly corresponds to TRBD1 (6 bases). Germline CDR1 reads MGHRA; CDR2 reads YSYEKL. The CDR3 extends over 19 amino acids. Trimming cost V 1 base and J 0 bases, with 19 bases left between them. CDR3 amino acids: CASSQGQSQGRDSNQPQHF. The CDR3 DNA reads as TGCGCCAGCAGCCAAGGCCAGTCCCAGGGGAGGGATAGCAATCAGCCCCAGCATTTT.